A selection of T cell receptor beta chains follows, all from one sample in a study of cytomegalovirus exposure and HLA in healthy donors. Produced via immunoSEQ multiplex PCR; TCRdb's table is partial and in-frame only. Among 250,000 to 300,000 clones listed, 92% were seen once. Sequencing was done on a sample of PBMCs. The receptors originated from a girl aged 2-10 years in good health and CMV-seronegative. Both conserved end residues are part of each CDR3. A D gene is named only where the DNA matches it firmly. The size of a clone is reported for some rows only, either as once, few or many, or as a class for expanded clones.

J: TRBJ2-1
size: -
D: -
V: TRBV4-1
CDR3: CASSHPPLAGQYLGEQFF
DNA: TGCGCCAGCAGCCATCCTCCCCTTGCGGGACAGTACTTAGGCGAGCAGTTCTTC

J: TRBJ1-4
size: -
D: -
V: TRBV19
CDR3: CASRQGIEKLFF
DNA: TGTGCCAGCAGGCAGGGTATTGAAAAACTGTTTTTT

J: TRBJ2-7
size: -
D: -
V: TRBV7-9
CDR3: CASSLVPGTYEQYF
DNA: TGTGCCAGCAGCTTAGTGCCAGGGACCTACGAGCAGTACTTC

J: TRBJ1-1
size: -
D: TRBD1
V: TRBV10-3
CDR3: CAISDQGGAFF
DNA: TGTGCCATCAGTGATCAGGGGGGAGCTTTCTTT

J: TRBJ1-5
size: -
D: -
V: TRBV4-2
CDR3: CASSEGGAGNQPQHF
DNA: TGTGCCAGCAGCGAGGGGGGGGCTGGGAATCAGCCCCAGCATTTT

J: TRBJ1-2
size: -
D: -
V: TRBV5-4
CDR3: CASSKVDRANYGYTF
DNA: TGTGCCAGCAGTAAGGTCGACAGAGCTAACTATGGCTACACCTTC

J: TRBJ1-2
size: once
D: TRBD1
V: TRBV25-1
CDR3: CASSESGGALYGYTF
DNA: TGTGCCAGCAGTGAATCAGGGGGCGCACTCTATGGCTACACCTTC

J: TRBJ1-4
size: -
D: -
V: TRBV11-2
CDR3: CASSPRGGTNEKLFF
DNA: TGTGCCAGCAGCCCAAGGGGGGGTACTAATGAAAAACTGTTTTTT

J: TRBJ1-5
size: -
D: TRBD1
V: TRBV30
CDR3: CACQTGGRDQPQHF
DNA: TGTGCCTGCCAAACAGGGGGAAGGGATCAGCCCCAGCATTTT

J: TRBJ1-1
size: -
D: -
V: TRBV5-1
CDR3: CASSLAGGGQENTEAFF
DNA: TGCGCCAGCAGCTTGGCCGGGGGGGGTCAAGAAAACACTGAAGCTTTCTTT

J: TRBJ2-7
size: -
D: TRBD2
V: TRBV27
CDR3: CASSPFSGSALDEQYF
DNA: TGTGCCAGCAGTCCCTTTAGCGGGAGTGCTTTGGACGAGCAGTACTTC

J: TRBJ1-2
size: -
D: TRBD1
V: TRBV19
CDR3: CASSQDRGPDGYTF
DNA: TGTGCCAGTAGTCAGGACAGGGGACCTGATGGCTACACCTTC

J: TRBJ1-1
size: -
D: -
V: TRBV25-1
CDR3: CASSLTGLATEAFF
DNA: TGTGCCAGCAGTCTTACAGGGTTGGCGACTGAAGCTTTCTTT

J: TRBJ1-5
size: once
D: TRBD1
V: TRBV7-9
CDR3: CSSSLSSGPGGFQPQHF
DNA: TGTTCCAGCAGCTTAAGTTCGGGGCCAGGGGGTTTTCAGCCCCAGCATTTT

J: TRBJ1-5
size: -
D: -
V: TRBV4-1
CDR3: CASSQEESNQPQHF
DNA: TGCGCCAGCAGCCAAGAGGAGAGCAATCAGCCCCAGCATTTT

J: TRBJ2-7
size: -
D: -
V: TRBV14
CDR3: CASSPRLLWGGFHSYEQYF
DNA: TGTGCCAGCAGCCCTCGCCTGCTGTGGGGAGGATTTCATTCCTACGAGCAGTACTTC